The entry that follows covers one T cell receptor (beta chain) sequence. Its antigen is not known. This entry is derived from a study of T-cell memory formation after mild COVID-19. About the research overall: TCR clusters were mostly confined to one donor each.

Study-wide results and limits: The finding that pre-infection memory included some responding clones suggested that cross-reactive memory joined.

TCRdb re-derived calls from the 5' RACE reads in MiXCR, one entry per CDR3 protein. The sample holds some 110,000 distinct CDR3 sequences, about 17% seen once. The sequence was obtained from an adult woman who had mild COVID-19 (a few samples of this study predate the infection). Cell type and time point are not known. Sequencing was done on a sample of PBMCs or a T cell subset sorted from them (not recorded which).

The CDR3 here is CASTPAGAAFF. Written as DNA, the CDR3 is TGTGCCAGCACCCCGGCGGGGGCTGCTTTCTTT. The V and J genes are TRBV12-3 or TRBV12-4 and TRBJ1-1; tentatively, D is TRBD1 (6 bases). V dropped 7 bases and J dropped 11 bases, with 14 bases sitting between them. The CDR3 extends over 11 amino acids.